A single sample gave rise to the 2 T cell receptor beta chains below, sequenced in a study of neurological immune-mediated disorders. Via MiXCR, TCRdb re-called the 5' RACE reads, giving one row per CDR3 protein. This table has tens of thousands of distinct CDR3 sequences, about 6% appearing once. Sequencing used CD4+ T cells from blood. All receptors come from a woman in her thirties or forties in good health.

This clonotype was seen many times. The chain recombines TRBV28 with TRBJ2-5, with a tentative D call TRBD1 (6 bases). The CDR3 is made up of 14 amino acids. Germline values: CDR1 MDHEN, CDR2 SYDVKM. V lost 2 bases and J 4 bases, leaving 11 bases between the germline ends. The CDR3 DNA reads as TGTGCCAGCAGTTTAGCAGGGGCAAGAGAGACCCAGTACTTC. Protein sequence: CASSLAGARETQYF. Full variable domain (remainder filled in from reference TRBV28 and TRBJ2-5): DVKVTQSSRYLVKRTGEKVFLECVQDMDHENMFWYRQDPGLGLRLIYFSYDVKMKEKGDIPEGYSVSREKKERFSLILESASTNQTSMYLCASSLAGARETQYFGPGTRLLVL.

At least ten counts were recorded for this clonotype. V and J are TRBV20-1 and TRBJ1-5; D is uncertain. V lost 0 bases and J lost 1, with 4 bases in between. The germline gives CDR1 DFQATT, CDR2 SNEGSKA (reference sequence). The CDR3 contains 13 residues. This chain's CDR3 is CSARDSSNQPQHF. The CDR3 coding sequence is TGCAGTGCTAGAGACTCGAGCAATCAGCCCCAGCATTTT.